This record covers a single T cell receptor (beta chain). This record belongs to a study of CD8 T cells in ankylosing spondylitis. The ends were cut back, 0 bases at V and 0 bases at J, with 18 bases in the middle. There are 19 residues in the CDR3. Germline V gives CDR1 MGHRA, CDR2 YSYEKL. TCRdb called the 5' RACE reads again in MiXCR, with one record for every CDR3 protein. The sample shows some 250,000 distinct CDR3 sequences, more than 20% of them seen only once. This receptor was identified in a male donor with ankylosing spondylitis or in good health (not recorded which). Source material: blood, either unsorted or a sorted T cell fraction (not recorded which). The chain links TRBV4-1 to TRBJ2-1; a weak D match, TRBD2 (5 bases). The CDR3 here is CASSQDPSRGLSSYNEQFF. CDR3 nucleotide sequence: TGCGCCAGCAGCCAAGATCCTTCACGAGGGCTGAGCTCCTACAATGAGCAGTTCTTC.